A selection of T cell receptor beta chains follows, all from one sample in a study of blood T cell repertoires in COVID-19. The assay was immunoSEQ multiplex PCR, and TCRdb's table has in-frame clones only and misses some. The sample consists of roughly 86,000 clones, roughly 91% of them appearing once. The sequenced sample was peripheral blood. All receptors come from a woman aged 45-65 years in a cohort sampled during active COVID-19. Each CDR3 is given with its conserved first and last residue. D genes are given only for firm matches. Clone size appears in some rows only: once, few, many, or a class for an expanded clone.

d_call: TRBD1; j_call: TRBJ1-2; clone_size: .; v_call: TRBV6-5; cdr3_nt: TGTGCCAGCAGTTACCGGGACAGGGCGGAGTACTATGGCTACACCTTC; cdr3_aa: CASSYRDRAEYYGYTF
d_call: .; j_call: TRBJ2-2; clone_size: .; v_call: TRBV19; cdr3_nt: TGTGCCAGCGAGGGACTCTCGAACACCGGGGAGCTGTTTTTT; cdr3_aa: CASEGLSNTGELFF
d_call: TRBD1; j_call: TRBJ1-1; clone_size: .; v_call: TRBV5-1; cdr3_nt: TGCGCCAGCAGCCCCCGACAGGGGGACACTGAAGCTTTCTTT; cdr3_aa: CASSPRQGDTEAFF
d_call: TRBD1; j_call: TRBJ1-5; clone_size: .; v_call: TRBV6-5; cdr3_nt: TGTGCCAGCAGCCCACTACAGGGGAACAATCAGCCCCAGCATTTT; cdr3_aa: CASSPLQGNNQPQHF
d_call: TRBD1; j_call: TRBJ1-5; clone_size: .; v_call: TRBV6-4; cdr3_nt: TGTGCCAGCAGTGAGGGACAGGGTATTCAGCCCCAGCATTTT; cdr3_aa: CASSEGQGIQPQHF
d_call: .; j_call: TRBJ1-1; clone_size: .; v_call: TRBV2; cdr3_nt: TGTGCCAGCAGCCGTTTGTCAGGGAACACTGAAGCTTTCTTT; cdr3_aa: CASSRLSGNTEAFF
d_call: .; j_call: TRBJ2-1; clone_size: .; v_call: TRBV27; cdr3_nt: TGTGCCAGCAGTTTTGGGGGGAGCTCCTACAATGAGCAGTTCTTC; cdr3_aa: CASSFGGSSYNEQFF
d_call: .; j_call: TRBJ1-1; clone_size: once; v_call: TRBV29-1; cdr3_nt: TGCAGCGTTGGGAAGGCGCCAGGGGACACTAACACTGAAGCTTTCTTT; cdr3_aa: CSVGKAPGDTNTEAFF
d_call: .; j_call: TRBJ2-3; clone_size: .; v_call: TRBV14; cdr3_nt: TGTGCCAGCAGCGAACCGGGAGCCAATACGCAGTATTTT; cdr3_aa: CASSEPGANTQYF
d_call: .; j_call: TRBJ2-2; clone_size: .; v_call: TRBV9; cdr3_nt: TGTGCCAGCAGCGTAGGAGGGATCGAAACGGGGGAGCTGTTTTTT; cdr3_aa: CASSVGGIETGELFF
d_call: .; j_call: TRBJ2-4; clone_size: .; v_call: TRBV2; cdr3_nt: TGTGCCAGCACCACCCAGATAAGAAACATTCAGTACTTC; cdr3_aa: CASTTQIRNIQYF
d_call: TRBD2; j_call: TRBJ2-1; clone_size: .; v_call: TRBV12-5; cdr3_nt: TGTGCTAGTGGTTTGGGACTAGCGGGCTACAATGAGCAGTTCTTC; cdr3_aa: CASGLGLAGYNEQFF
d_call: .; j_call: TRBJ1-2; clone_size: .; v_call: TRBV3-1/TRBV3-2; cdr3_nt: TGTGCCAGCAGCCAAGGGGCAGGGTATGGCTACACCTTC; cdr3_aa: CASSQGAGYGYTF
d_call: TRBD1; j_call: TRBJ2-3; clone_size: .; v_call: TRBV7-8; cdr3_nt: TGTGCCAGCAGCCCGACAGGGGTGGGCACAGATACGCAGTATTTT; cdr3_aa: CASSPTGVGTDTQYF
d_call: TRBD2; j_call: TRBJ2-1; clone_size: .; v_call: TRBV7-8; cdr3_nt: TGTGCCAGCAGCTTAGGACTAGCGGGACTGGACTCCTACAATGAGCAGTTCTTC; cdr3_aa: CASSLGLAGLDSYNEQFF
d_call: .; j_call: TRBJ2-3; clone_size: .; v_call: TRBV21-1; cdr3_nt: TGTGCCGGGCAGGCTCCCCAACCCACAGATACGCAGTATTTT; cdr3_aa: CAGQAPQPTDTQYF
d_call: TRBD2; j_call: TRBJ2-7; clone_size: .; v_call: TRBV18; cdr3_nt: TGTGCCAGCTCACCATTAGCGCGGGGGGGCCGTAGAGAGCAGTACTTC; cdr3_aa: CASSPLARGGRREQYF
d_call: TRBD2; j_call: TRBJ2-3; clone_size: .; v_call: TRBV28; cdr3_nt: TGTGCCAGCAGGGCTAGCGGTGGCACAGATACGCAGTATTTT; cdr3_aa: CASRASGGTDTQYF
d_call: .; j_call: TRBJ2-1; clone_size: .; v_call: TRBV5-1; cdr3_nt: TGCGCCAGCAGAGAGGGCTACTCCTACAATGAGCAGTTCTTC; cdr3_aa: CASREGYSYNEQFF
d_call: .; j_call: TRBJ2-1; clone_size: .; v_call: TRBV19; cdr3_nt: TGTGCCAGTAGTATAGGGACAGTTACCTACAATGAGCAGTTCTTC; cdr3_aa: CASSIGTVTYNEQFF
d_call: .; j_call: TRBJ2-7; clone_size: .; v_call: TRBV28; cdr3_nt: TGTGCCAGCGAGGGGGGGACCCCCGATGTTTCGGAGCAGTACTTC; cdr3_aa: CASEGGTPDVSEQYF
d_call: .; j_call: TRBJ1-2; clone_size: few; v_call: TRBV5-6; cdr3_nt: TGTGCCAGCAGCTCCCGGGAGGGAAGAGGCTACACCTTC; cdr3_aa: CASSSREGRGYTF
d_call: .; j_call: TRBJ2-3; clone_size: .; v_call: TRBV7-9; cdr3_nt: TGTGCCAGCAGTTCCGGCGCCGGGACTGCGACTTCCGATACGCAGTATTTT; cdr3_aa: CASSSGAGTATSDTQYF
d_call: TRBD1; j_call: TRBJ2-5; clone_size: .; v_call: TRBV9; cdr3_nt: TGTGCCAGCAGCCCTGGGGGACAGGGAGCGGGGGAGACCCAGTACTTC; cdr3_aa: CASSPGGQGAGETQYF
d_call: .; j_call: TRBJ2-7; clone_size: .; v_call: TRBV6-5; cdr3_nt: TGTGCCAGCAGTTCCCCCGGGGGTGGGTGGTACGAGCAGTACTTC; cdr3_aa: CASSSPGGGWYEQYF
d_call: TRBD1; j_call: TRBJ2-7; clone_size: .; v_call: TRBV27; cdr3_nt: TGTGCCAGCAGTTTCCAGGGGGCGCCTGGGCTCGAGCAGTACTTC; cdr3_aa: CASSFQGAPGLEQYF
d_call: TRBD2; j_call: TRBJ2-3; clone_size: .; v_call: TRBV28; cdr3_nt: TGTGCCAGCAGTCCCTTTAGCGGGAGTAGGGCAGATACGCAGTATTTT; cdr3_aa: CASSPFSGSRADTQYF
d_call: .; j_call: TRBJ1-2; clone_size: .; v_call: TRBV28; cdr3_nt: TGTGCCAGCAGTTCACAGGTCCCTAACTATGGCTACACCTTC; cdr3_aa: CASSSQVPNYGYTF
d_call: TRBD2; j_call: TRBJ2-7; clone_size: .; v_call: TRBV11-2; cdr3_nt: TGTGCCAGCAGCCTCGGGCGGGGGGTAAACGAGCAGTACTTC; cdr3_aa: CASSLGRGVNEQYF
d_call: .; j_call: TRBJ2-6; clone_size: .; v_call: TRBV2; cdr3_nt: TGTGCCAGCAGGCAGGGTTCTGGGGCCAACGTCCTGACTTTC; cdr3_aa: CASRQGSGANVLTF
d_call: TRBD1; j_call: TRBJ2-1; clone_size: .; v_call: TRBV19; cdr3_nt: TGTGCCAGTAGTATAGGGACAGGCAGCTCCTACAATGAGCAGTTCTTC; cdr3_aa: CASSIGTGSSYNEQFF
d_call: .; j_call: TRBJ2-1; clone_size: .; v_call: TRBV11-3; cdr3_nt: TGTGCCAGCAGCTTAGATTTTAGCGGTTACAATGAGCAGTTCTTC; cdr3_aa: CASSLDFSGYNEQFF
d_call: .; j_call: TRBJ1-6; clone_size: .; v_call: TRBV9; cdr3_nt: TGTGCCAGCAGCGTAGTGCAGGGTGGCAATTCACCCCTCCACTTT; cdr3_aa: CASSVVQGGNSPLHF
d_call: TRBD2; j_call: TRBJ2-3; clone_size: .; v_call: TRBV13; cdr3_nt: TGTGCCAGCAGCAATCAGCGGGGGGGCCCTAAAGGTACGCAGTATTTT; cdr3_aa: CASSNQRGGPKGTQYF
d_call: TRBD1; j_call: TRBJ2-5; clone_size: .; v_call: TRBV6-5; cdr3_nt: TGTGCCAGTACTAAGGGACAGGGGGCATTGGAGACCCAGTACTTC; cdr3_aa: CASTKGQGALETQYF
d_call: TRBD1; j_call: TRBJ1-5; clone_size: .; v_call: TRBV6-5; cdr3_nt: TGTGCCAGCAGAGACGACAGGGGGAGAAATCAGCCCCAGCATTTT; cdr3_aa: CASRDDRGRNQPQHF
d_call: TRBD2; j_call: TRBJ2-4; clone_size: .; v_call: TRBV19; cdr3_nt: TGTGCCAGTAGTATTGGGACTAGCGGAAGCATTCAGTACTTC; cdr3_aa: CASSIGTSGSIQYF
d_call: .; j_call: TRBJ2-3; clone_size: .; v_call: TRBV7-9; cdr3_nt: TGTGCCAGCAGCTTAGCGGGGTATCGGGGGTCAGATACGCAGTATTTT; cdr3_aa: CASSLAGYRGSDTQYF
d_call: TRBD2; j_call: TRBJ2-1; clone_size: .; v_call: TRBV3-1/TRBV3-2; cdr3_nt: TGTGCCAGCAGCCATCGGGCGGGGGAGGACCCCGATGAGCAGTTCTTC; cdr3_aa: CASSHRAGEDPDEQFF
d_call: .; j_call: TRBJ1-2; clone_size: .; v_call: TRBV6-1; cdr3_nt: TGTGCCAGCAGTGAATTCGGGGGAATCTATGGCTACACCTTC; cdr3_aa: CASSEFGGIYGYTF
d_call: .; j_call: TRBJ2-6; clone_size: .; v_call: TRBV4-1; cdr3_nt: TGCGCCAGCAGCCTCACGCCGCGGGGTACCATAGCTGGGGCCAACGTCCTGACTTTC; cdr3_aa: CASSLTPRGTIAGANVLTF
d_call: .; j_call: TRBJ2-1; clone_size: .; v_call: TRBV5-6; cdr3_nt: TGTGCCAGCAGCTTGGGCCAGGCCCCCTACAATGAGCAGTTCTTC; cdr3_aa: CASSLGQAPYNEQFF
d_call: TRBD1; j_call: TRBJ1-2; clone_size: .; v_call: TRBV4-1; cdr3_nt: TGCGCCAGCAGCCGCGACAGGGGGGCCTATGGCTACACCTTC; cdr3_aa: CASSRDRGAYGYTF
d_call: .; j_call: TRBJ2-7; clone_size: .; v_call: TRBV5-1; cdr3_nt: TGCGCCAGCAGCCCTGACACAGGAAGGCGGGAGCAGTACTTC; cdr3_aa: CASSPDTGRREQYF
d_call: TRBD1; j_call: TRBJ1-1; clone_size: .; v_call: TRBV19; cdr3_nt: TGTGCCAGTAGTAGGGACAGGGGTGAAAACACTGAAGCTTTCTTT; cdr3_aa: CASSRDRGENTEAFF
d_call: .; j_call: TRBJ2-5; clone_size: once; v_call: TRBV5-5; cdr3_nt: TGTGCCAGCAGCTTGGCTACAATGGGGGGACAAGAGACCCAGTACTTC; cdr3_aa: CASSLATMGGQETQYF
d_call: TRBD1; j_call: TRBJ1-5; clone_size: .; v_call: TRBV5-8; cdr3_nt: TGTGCCAGCAGCCTAGGACAGGGTAGCAATCAGCCCCAGCATTTT; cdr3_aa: CASSLGQGSNQPQHF
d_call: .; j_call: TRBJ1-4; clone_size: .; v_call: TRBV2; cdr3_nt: TGTGCCAGCAGAGAGGGTGATGAAAAACTGTTTTTT; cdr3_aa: CASREGDEKLFF
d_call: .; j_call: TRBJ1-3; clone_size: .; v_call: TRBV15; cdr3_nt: TGTGCCACCAGCAGAGTTCCCACGAGCTCTGGAAACACCATATATTTT; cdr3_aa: CATSRVPTSSGNTIYF
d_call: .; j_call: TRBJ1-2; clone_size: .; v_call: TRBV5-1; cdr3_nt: TGCGCCAGCAACCTTGACAGTGACTATGGCTACACCTTC; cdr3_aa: CASNLDSDYGYTF
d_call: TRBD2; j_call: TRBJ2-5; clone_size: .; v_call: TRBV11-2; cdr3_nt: TGTGCCAGCAGCACACAGGGACTAGCTGAAGAGACCCAGTACTTC; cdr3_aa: CASSTQGLAEETQYF
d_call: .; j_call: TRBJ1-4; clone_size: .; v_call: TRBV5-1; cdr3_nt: TGCGCCAGCAGCTTGAGGCAGGGAAATGAAAAACTGTTTTTT; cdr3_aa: CASSLRQGNEKLFF
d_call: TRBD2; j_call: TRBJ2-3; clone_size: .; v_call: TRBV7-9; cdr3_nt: TGTGCCAGCAAGACTAGCGGGTCTAGCACAGATACGCAGTATTTT; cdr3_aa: CASKTSGSSTDTQYF
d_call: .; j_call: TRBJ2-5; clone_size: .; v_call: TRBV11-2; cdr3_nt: TGTGCCAGCAGCTTGAACTCGCAAGAGACCCAGTACTTC; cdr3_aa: CASSLNSQETQYF
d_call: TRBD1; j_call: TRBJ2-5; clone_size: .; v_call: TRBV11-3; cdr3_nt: TGTGCCAGCAGCCAACATGGGACAGACCAAGAGACCCAGTACTTC; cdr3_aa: CASSQHGTDQETQYF
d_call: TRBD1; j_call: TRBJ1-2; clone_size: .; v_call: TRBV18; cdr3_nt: TGTGCCAGCTCATCCCCGGGACAGGCTAACTATGGCTACACCTTC; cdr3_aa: CASSSPGQANYGYTF
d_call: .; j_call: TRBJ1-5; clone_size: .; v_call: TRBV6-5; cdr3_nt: TGTGCCAGCGGCCGGAGGGGCAATCAGCCCCAGCATTTT; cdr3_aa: CASGRRGNQPQHF
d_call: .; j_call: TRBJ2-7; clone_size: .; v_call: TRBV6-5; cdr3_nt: TGTGCCAGCAGCCGGACGGGATTCTACGAGCAGTACTTC; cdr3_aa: CASSRTGFYEQYF
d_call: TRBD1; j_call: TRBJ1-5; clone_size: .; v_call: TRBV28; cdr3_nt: TGTGCCAGCAGTCCGACCACAGGGGCGAAGGGACAGCCCCAGCATTTT; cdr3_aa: CASSPTTGAKGQPQHF
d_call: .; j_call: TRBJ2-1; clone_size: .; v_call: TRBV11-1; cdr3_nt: TGTGCCAGCAGCATCAGGGTTCTCGGCAATGAGCAGTTCTTC; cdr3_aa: CASSIRVLGNEQFF